The text below deals with one T cell receptor beta chain. The repertoire was sequenced with immunoSEQ multiplex PCR; TCRdb's copy has only in-frame clones and lacks some. The sample includes some 2,000,000 clones, roughly 94% of them seen just once. This sample is drawn from a study of shared clonotypes between healthy human individuals. The V segment lost 1 base and the J segment 4 bases; nucleotides outside the gene matches: 5. CDR3 size: 15 residues. The germline gives CDR1 PRHDT, CDR2 FYEKMQ (reference sequence). Only CD45RO-negative cells positively selected for CCR7 counted as naive CD8 cells, so terminally differentiated effector memory CD45RA+ cells were excluded.

The receptor was isolated from a young man in good health. The rearrangement joins TRBV13 to TRBJ2-5, with 8 bases fitting TRBD2. The sequenced sample consisted of naive CD8+ T cells sorted from blood. The CDR3 nucleotides are TGTGCCAGCAGCTTAGCGGGAGGGCCAGGAGAGACCCAGTACTTC. Translation: CASSLAGGPGETQYF. Full variable domain (remainder filled in from reference TRBV13 and TRBJ2-5): AAGVIQSPRHLIKEKRETATLKCYPIPRHDTVYWYQQGPGQDPQFLISFYEKMQSDKGSIPDRFSAQQFSDYHSELNMSSLELGDSALYFCASSLAGGPGETQYFGPGTRLLVL.